This T cell receptor beta chain emerged from a study of breast tumors, draining lymph nodes, adjacent tissues. Findings and limits, study-wide: Data fit most tumor T cells coming from lymph node, expanding in tumor.

The count of this clonotype is one. Its antigen remains unidentified. Each CDR3 protein is one row after TCRdb ran MiXCR on the multiplex PCR reads. The table includes just under 65,000 distinct CDR3 sequences, roughly 59% detected once. Germline assignment: CDR1 SGHTA and CDR2 FQGTGA. Trimming pared 8 bases from V and 5 bases from J, leaving 19 bases between. The CDR3 sequence is 15 residues long. What was sequenced was breast tumor tissue. This chain links TRBV7-3 with TRBJ1-5; D possibly corresponds to TRBD1 (5 bases). This sequence was found in a female donor with breast cancer. Some clones in this sample may be carry-over from other donors' samples. DNA for the CDR3: TGTGCCAGCGGCCCAACGGGCCGCAGGGATCAGCCCCAGCATTTT. It yields the protein CASGPTGRRDQPQHF.